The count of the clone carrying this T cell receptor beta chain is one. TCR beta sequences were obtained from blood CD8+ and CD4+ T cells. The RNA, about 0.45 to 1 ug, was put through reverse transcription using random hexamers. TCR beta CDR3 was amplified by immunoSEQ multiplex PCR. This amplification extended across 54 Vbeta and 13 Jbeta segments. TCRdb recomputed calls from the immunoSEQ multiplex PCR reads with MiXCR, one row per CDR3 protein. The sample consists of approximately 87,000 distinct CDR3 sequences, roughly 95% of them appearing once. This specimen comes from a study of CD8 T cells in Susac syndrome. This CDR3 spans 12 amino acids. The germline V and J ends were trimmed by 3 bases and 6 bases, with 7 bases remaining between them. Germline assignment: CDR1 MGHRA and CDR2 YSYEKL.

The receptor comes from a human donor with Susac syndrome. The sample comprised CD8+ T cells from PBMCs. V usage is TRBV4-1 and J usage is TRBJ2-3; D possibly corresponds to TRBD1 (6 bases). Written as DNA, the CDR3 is TGCGCCAGCAGCCAGCAGGGGGATACGCAGTATTTT. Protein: CASSQQGDTQYF.